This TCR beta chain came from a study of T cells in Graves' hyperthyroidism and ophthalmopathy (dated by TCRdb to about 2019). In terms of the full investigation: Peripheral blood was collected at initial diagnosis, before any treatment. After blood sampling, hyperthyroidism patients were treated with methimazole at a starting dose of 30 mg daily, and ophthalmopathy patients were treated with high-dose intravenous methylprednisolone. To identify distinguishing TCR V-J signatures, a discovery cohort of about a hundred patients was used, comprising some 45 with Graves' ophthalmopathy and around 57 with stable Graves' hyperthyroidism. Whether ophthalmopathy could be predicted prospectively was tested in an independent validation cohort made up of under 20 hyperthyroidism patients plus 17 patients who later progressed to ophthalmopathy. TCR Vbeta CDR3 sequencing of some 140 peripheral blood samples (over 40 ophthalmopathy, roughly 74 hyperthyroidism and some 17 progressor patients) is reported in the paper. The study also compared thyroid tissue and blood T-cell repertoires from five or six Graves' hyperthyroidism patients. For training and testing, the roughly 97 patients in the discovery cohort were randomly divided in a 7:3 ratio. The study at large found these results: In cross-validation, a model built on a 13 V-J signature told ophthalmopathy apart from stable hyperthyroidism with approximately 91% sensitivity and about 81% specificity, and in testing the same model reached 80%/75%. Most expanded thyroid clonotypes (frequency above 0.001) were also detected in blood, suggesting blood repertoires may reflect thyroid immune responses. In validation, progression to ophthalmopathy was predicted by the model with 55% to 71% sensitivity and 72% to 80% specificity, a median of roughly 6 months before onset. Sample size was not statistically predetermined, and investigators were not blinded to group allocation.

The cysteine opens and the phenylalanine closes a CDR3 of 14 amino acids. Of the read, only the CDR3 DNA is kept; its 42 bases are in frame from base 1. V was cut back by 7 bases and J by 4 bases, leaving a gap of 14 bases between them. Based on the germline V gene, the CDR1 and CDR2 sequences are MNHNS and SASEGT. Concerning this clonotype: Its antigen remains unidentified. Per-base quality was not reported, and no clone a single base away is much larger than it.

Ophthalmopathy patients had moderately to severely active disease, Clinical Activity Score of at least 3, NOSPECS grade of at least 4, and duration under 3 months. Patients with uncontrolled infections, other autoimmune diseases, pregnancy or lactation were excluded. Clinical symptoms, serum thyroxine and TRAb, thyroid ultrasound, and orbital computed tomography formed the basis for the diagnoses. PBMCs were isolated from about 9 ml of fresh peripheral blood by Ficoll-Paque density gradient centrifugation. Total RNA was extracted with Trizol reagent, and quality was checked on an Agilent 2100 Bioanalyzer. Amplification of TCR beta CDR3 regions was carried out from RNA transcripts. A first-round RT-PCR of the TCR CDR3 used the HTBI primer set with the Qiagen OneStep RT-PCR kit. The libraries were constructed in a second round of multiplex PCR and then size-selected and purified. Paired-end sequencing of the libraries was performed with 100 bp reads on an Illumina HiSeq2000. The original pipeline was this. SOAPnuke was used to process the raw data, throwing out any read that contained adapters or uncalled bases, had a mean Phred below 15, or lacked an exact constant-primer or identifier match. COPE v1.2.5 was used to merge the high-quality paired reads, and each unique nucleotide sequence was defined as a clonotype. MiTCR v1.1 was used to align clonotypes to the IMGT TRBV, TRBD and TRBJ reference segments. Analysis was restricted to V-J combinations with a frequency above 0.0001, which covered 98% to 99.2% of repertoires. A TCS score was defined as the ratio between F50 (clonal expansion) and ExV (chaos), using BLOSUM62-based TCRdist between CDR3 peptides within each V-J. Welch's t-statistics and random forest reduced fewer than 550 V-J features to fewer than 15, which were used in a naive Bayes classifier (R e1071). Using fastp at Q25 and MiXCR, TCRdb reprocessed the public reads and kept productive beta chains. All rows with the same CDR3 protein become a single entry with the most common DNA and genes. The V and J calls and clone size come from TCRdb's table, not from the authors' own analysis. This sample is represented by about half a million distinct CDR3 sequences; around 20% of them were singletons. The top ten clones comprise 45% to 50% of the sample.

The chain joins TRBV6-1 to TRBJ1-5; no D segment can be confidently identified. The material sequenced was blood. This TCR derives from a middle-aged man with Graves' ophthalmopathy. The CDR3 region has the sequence CASNTLGGNQPQHF. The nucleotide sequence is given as TGTGCCAGCAACACCCTCGGCGGAAATCAGCCCCAGCATTTT.